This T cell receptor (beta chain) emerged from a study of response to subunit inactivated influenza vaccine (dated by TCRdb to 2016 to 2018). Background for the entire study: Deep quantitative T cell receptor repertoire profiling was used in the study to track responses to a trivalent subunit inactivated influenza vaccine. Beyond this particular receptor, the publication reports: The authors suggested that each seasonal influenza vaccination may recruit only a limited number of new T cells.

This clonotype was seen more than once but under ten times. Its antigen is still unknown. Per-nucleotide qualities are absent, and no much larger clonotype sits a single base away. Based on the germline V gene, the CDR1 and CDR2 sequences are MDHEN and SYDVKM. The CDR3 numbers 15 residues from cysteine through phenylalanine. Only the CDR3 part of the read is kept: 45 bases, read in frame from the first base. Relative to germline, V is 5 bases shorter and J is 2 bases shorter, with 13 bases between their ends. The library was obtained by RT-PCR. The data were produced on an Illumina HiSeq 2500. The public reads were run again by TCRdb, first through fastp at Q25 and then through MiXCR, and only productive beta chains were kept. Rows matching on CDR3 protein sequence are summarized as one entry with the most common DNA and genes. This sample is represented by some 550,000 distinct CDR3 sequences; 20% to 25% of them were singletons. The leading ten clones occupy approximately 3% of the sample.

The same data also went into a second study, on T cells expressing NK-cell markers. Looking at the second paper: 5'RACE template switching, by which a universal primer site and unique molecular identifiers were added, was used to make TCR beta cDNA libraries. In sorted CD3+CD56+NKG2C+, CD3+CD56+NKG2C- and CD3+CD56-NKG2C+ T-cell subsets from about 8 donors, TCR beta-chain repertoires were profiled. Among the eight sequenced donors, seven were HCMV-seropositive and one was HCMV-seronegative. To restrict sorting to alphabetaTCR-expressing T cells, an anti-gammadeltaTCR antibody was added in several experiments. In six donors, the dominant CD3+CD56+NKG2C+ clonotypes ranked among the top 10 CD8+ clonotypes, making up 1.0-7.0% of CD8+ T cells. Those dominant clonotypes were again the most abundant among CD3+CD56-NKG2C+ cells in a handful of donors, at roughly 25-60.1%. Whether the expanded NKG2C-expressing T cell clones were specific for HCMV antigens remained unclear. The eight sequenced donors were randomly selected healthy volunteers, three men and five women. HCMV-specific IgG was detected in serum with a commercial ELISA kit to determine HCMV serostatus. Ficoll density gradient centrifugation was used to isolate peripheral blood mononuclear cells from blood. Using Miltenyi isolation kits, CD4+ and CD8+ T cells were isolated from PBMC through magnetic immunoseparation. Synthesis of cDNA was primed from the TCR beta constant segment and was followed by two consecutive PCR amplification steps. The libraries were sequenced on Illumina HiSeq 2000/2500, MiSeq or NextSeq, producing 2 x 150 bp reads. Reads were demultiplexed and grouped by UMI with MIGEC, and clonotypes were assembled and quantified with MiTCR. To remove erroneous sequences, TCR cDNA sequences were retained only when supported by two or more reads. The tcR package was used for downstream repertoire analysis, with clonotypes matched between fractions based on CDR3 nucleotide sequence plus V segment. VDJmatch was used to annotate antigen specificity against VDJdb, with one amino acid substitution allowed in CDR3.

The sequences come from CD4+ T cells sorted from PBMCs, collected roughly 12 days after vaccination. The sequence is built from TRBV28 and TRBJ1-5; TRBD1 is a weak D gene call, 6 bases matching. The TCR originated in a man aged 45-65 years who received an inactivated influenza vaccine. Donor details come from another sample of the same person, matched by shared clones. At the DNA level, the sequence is TGTGCCAGCAGTCTAACAGGGAGGGGCAATCAGCCCCAGCATTTT. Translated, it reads CASSLTGRGNQPQHF. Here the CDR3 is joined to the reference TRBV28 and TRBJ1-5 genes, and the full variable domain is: DVKVTQSSRYLVKRTGEKVFLECVQDMDHENMFWYRQDPGLGLRLIYFSYDVKMKEKGDIPEGYSVSREKKERFSLILESASTNQTSMYLCASSLTGRGNQPQHFGDGTRLSIL.